The 9 T cell receptor beta chains presented below share a single source sample, sequenced in a study of T-cell reconstitution after alpha-beta-depleted transplantation in children. Using unique molecular identifiers, the investigators prepared the TCRbeta library. Each CDR3 protein gets one entry after TCRdb re-called the PCR reads with MiXCR. This table holds hundreds of thousands of distinct CDR3 sequences, approximately 12% found once. The sequencing used PBMCs from the stem cell graft donor, collected from the stem cell graft. The origin of the receptors is a human donor who donated a stem cell graft to a child with combined immunodeficiency.

In this sample, this clonotype turned up a few times. The chain joins TRBV10-3 to TRBJ2-1; D may be TRBD1 or TRBD2 (5 bases each). The germline CDR1 and CDR2 sequences are ENHRY and SYGVKD. Deletions cut 6 bases from V and 3 bases from J, with 15 bases between. The CDR3 sequence is 15 residues long. The CDR3 region has the DNA TGTGCCATCAGCTCCACGGATGGGGGCTACAATGAGCAGTTCTTC. Protein: CAISSTDGGYNEQFF.

The J gene is TRBJ1-2, the V gene TRBV27, with D unclear. V lost 0 bases to trimming and J lost 2 bases, with 7 bases between them. Germline loops: CDR1 MNHEY, CDR2 SMNVEV (reference sequence). CDR3 length equals 14 residues. The CDR3 sequence: CASSLSGPNYGYTF. DNA of the CDR3: TGTGCCAGCAGTTTATCAGGTCCCAACTATGGCTACACCTTC.

The chain is built from TRBV10-3 and TRBJ1-5; unclear D gene. Trimming left V 2 bases short and J 2 bases short, with 7 bases between. The length of the CDR3 is 14 residues. CDR1 is ENHRY, CDR2 SYGVKD, per germline. In DNA form, the CDR3 reads TGTGCCATCAGTGAGGGGTCAGGCAATCAGCCCCAGCATTTT. It translates to CAISEGSGNQPQHF.

This clonotype has only a few counts. The V gene is TRBV30, the J gene TRBJ2-1; TRBD1 is a possible D gene (6 bases). The length of the CDR3 is 15 residues. Germline V lookup: CDR1 GTSNPN, CDR2 SVGIG (reference sequence). Trimming cost V 3 bases and J 8 bases, with 20 bases left between them. The CDR3 loop reads CAWSPWDTPWDEQFF. DNA for the CDR3: TGTGCCTGGAGCCCATGGGACACACCCTGGGATGAGCAGTTCTTC.

The chain carries TRBV28 and TRBJ1-2; weak D call: TRBD1 (5 bases). The germline gives CDR1 MDHEN, CDR2 SYDVKM. The CDR3 sequence is 12 residues long. V was trimmed by 6 bases and J by 7 bases, leaving 12 bases between them. CDR3 bases: TGTGCCAGCAGGAGGGGTCTGGGTGGCTACACCTTC. Translating gives CASRRGLGGYTF.

The sample holds a few counts of this clonotype. The chain couples TRBV7-2 to TRBJ2-5; no clear D gene. Germline V gene sequence: CDR1 SGHTA, CDR2 FQGNSA. This CDR3 comprises 15 residues. V shed 0 bases and J shed 0 bases, with 8 bases lying between them. The CDR3 reads CASSLAAYHQETQYF. The DNA for the CDR3 is TGTGCCAGCAGCTTAGCAGCGTACCACCAAGAGACCCAGTACTTC.

Only a few counts were recorded for this clonotype. The chain links TRBV18 to TRBJ2-1, with TRBD1 identical over 9 bases. Germline V gives CDR1 KGHSH, CDR2 LQKENI. Trimming took 3 bases from V and 8 from J; bases not matched to a gene: 8. The CDR3 loop spans 15 amino acids. Written as DNA, the CDR3 is TGTGCCAGCTCACCTGAGGGACAGGGTTTCGATGAGCAGTTCTTC. Its translation: CASSPEGQGFDEQFF.

In its sample, this clonotype was seen many times. This sequence joins TRBV20-1 and TRBJ2-3; 10 nucleotides align to TRBD2. The CDR3 has 13 amino acids. Germline V lookup: CDR1 DFQATT, CDR2 SNEGSKA (reference sequence). The ends lost 6 bases at V and 5 bases at J; junction bases unmatched: 5. CDR3 in amino acids: CSAWTSGIDTQYF. As DNA, the CDR3 is TGCAGTGCATGGACTAGCGGTATAGATACGCAGTATTTT.

This clonotype was detected only a few times. The V call is TRBV21-1, the J call TRBJ2-4; the D call of TRBD1 is as the table states it, not checked on the DNA. TRBV21-1 is marked as a pseudogene. CDR3 length: 17 amino acids. The CDR3 loop is CASSSPTGELAKNIQYF. Here the CDR3 DNA reads TGTGCCAGCAGCAGCCCGACAGGAGAACTAGCCAAAAACATTCAGTACTTC.